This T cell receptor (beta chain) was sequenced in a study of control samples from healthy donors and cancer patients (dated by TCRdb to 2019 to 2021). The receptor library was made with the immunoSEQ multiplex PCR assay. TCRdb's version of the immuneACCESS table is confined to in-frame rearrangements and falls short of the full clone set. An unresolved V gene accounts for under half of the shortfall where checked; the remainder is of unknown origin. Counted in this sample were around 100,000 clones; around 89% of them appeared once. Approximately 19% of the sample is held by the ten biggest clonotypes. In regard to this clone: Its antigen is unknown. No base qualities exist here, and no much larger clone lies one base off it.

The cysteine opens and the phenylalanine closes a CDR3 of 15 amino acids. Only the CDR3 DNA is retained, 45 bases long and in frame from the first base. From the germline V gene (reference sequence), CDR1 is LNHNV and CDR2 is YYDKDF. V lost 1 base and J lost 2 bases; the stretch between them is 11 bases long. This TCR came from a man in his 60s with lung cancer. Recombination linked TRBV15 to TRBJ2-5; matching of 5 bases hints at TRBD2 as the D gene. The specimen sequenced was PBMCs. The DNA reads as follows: TGTGCCACCAGCAGAGGAGCGGCAAATCAAGAGACCCAGTACTTC. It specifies CATSRGAANQETQYF.